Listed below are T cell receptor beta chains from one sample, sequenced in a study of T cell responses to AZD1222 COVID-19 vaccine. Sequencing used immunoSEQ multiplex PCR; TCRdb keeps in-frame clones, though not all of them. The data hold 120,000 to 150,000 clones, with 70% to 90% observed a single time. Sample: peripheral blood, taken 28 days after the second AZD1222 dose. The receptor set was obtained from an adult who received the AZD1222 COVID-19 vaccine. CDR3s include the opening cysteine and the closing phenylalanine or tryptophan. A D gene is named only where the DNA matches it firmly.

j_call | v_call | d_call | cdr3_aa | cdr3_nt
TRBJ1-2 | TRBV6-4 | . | CASTPRLGTGGYTF | TGTGCCAGCACCCCGAGGTTGGGAACGGGTGGCTACACCTTC
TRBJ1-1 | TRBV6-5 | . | CASVLRGNTEAFF | TGTGCCAGCGTACTACGAGGGAACACTGAAGCTTTCTTT
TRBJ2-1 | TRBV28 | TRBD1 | CASSSPQGQGTSYNEQFF | TGTGCCAGCAGTTCCCCCCAGGGACAGGGAACCTCCTACAATGAGCAGTTCTTC
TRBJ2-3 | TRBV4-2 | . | CASSQENPLSADTQYF | TGTGCCAGCAGCCAAGAGAACCCCCTATCGGCGGATACGCAGTATTTT
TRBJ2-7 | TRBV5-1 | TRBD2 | CASSLEGGGAREQYF | TGCGCCAGCAGCTTGGAAGGCGGGGGGGCCAGGGAGCAGTACTTC
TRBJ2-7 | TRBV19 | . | CASKQREGSYEQYF | TGTGCCAGTAAGCAACGCGAGGGGTCCTACGAGCAGTACTTC
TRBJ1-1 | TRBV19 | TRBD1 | CASSTLGTGGTEAFF | TGTGCCAGTAGCACTCTCGGGACAGGGGGCACTGAAGCTTTCTTT
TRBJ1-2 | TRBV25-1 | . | CASSADGVGVKNYGYTF | TGTGCCAGCAGTGCTGATGGGGTAGGGGTCAAAAACTATGGCTACACCTTC
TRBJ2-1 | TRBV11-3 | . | CASSEYYNEQFF | TGTGCCAGTAGCGAATACTACAATGAGCAGTTCTTC
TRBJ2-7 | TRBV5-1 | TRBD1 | CASSWGDRDSYEQYF | TGCGCCAGCAGCTGGGGGGACAGGGACTCCTACGAGCAGTACTTC
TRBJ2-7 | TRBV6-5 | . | CASSYSGGHSYEQYF | TGTGCCAGCAGTTACTCTGGGGGCCACTCCTACGAGCAGTACTTC
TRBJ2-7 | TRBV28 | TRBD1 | CASTMRSGTASYEQYF | TGTGCCAGCACTATGAGATCCGGGACAGCATCCTACGAGCAGTACTTC
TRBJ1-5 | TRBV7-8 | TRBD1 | CASSSGTGNQPQHF | TGTGCCAGCAGCTCCGGGACAGGCAATCAGCCCCAGCATTTT
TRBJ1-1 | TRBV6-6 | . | CASSGPGTSNTEAFF | TGTGCCAGCAGTGGGCCTGGGACATCCAACACTGAAGCTTTCTTT
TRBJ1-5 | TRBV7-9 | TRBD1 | CASSVDGQGGQPQHF | TGTGCCAGCAGCGTAGACGGACAGGGGGGCCAGCCCCAGCATTTT
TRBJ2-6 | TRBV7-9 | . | CASSLGGTVLSGANVLTF | TGTGCCAGCAGCTTAGGCGGGACAGTGCTCTCTGGGGCCAACGTCCTGACTTTC
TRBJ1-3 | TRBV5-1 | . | CASSFDGENTIYF | TGCGCCAGCAGCTTCGATGGGGAAAACACCATATATTTT
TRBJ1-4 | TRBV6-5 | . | CASSPRTGTYEKLFF | TGTGCCAGCAGCCCACGGACGGGGACATATGAAAAACTGTTTTTT
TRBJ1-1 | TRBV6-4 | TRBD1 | CASSATGATEAFF | TGTGCCAGCAGTGCGACAGGGGCCACTGAAGCTTTCTTT
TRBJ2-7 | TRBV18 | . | CASSPPAGQGGEQYF | TGTGCCAGCTCACCCCCGGCAGGCCAAGGAGGCGAGCAGTACTTC
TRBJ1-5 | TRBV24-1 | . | CATGGGNQPQHF | TGTGCCACCGGGGGTGGCAATCAGCCCCAGCATTTT
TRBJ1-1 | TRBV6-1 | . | CASSEVGSNTEAFF | TGTGCCAGCAGTGAGGTTGGATCGAACACTGAAGCTTTCTTT
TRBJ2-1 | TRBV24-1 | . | CATSDPQGGGSYNEQFF | TGTGCCACCAGTGACCCTCAGGGGGGGGGTTCCTACAATGAGCAGTTCTTC
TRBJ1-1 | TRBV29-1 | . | CSVGGWDTEAFF | TGCAGCGTTGGGGGTTGGGACACTGAAGCTTTCTTT
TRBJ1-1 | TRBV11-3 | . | CASSLGYSNTEAFF | TGTGCCAGCAGCCTCGGTTATTCCAACACTGAAGCTTTCTTT